Following are 23 T cell receptor beta chains from one sample sequenced in a study of OX40 agonist ivuxolimab in advanced cancers. This table comes from immunoSEQ multiplex PCR, and its TCRdb copy is limited to in-frame clones, with some not included. The table shows roughly 13,000 clones, with about 84% occurring only once. Here the sequenced sample was CD4+ or CD8+ T cells sorted from blood, taken in a trial of the OX40 agonist ivuxolimab. The receptors stem from an adult with an advanced solid tumor such as melanoma, head and neck, liver or kidney cancer.

The rearrangement uses TRBV29-1 and TRBJ2-1; D is possibly TRBD1 or TRBD2 (5 bases each). V gave up 3 bases and J gave up 4 bases, with 10 bases separating them. Germline V gene sequence: CDR1 SQVTM, CDR2 ANQGSEA. CDR3 length: 13 residues. CDR3 sequence reads: CSVDWDGYNEQFF. As DNA, the CDR3 is TGCAGCGTTGATTGGGACGGATACAATGAGCAGTTCTTC.

This chain links TRBV18 with TRBJ2-5, with 8 bases matching TRBD1. The junction had 5 bases not matched to a gene; V was cut back by 3 bases and J by 5 bases. This CDR3 has 14 amino acids. The germline V gene encodes CDR1 KGHSH and CDR2 LQKENI. CDR3 residues: CASSPRGRPETQYF. The CDR3 region has the DNA TGTGCCAGCTCACCCAGGGGGCGCCCGGAGACCCAGTACTTC.

This chain joins TRBV7-6 and TRBJ2-2; D is uncertain. Germline V gene sequence: CDR1 SGHVS, CDR2 FNYEAQ. The CDR3 is made up of 12 amino acids. The ends were cut back, 1 base at V and 5 bases at J, with 2 bases in the middle. The CDR3 region is CASSLGTGELFF. The CDR3 region has the DNA TGTGCCAGCAGCTTAGGAACCGGGGAGCTGTTTTTT.

The chain is built from TRBV4-1 and TRBJ2-1; 8 bases agree with TRBD2. The CDR3 has 14 amino acids. Germline V CDR1 and CDR2: MGHRA, YSYEKL. The V gene end was trimmed by 1 base and the J gene end by 9 bases; junction bases not matched to a gene: 5. CDR3 sequence: CASSQGPGGREQFF. The CDR3, as DNA: TGCGCCAGCAGCCAAGGTCCGGGAGGGCGTGAGCAGTTCTTC.

This chain connects TRBV9 to TRBJ2-3; D not certain. Germline V CDR1 and CDR2: SGDLS, YYNGEE. The CDR3 covers 14 residues. V was trimmed by 0 bases and J by 2 bases, leaving 7 bases between them. DNA of the CDR3: TGTGCCAGCAGCGTAGAAACCCTCACAGATACGCAGTATTTT. This gives the protein CASSVETLTDTQYF.

This clone was counted only a few times. V and J are TRBV6-5 and TRBJ1-5; a possible D gene is TRBD1 (6 bases). The CDR3 consists of 15 residues. Germline V gene data show CDR1 as MNHEY and CDR2 as SVGAGI. Trimming took 5 bases from V and 2 from J, leaving 13 bases between them. The CDR3 DNA is TGTGCCAGCAGTCTCTACAGGGAGGGCAATCAGCCCCAGCATTTT. The encoded protein is CASSLYREGNQPQHF.

For this clone: This sample includes further DNA sequences coding for the same CDR3. The gene calls are TRBV6-5 and TRBJ2-7, with 7 bases that match TRBD1. The length of the CDR3 is 12 residues. The junction had 2 bases not matched to a gene; V was cut back by 5 bases and J by 4 bases. The germline CDR1 and CDR2 sequences are MNHEY and SVGAGI. CDR3 DNA sequence: TGTGCCAGCAGTCCAGGGGGTTACGAGCAGTACTTC. Translated, it gives CASSPGGYEQYF.

The chain joins TRBV5-4 to TRBJ2-3, with TRBD2 as a possible D gene (5 bases). The V gene lost 4 bases and the J gene lost 4 bases, with 16 bases spanning the gap. This CDR3 is built from 15 residues. Germline lookup yields CDR1 SGHNT and CDR2 YYREEE (reference sequence). The CDR3 region is CASSQKDYLADTQYF. DNA for the CDR3: TGTGCCAGCAGCCAAAAAGACTACTTGGCAGATACGCAGTATTTT.

This chain links TRBV30 with TRBJ2-3, with 8 bases identical to TRBD2. Germline V gene sequence: CDR1 GTSNPN, CDR2 SVGIG (reference sequence). This CDR3 contains 16 residues. The junction had 13 bases not matched to a gene; V was cut back by 7 bases and J by 1 base. CDR3 nucleotides: TGTGCCTCCCCATCCGGAGCGGGAGTAGGCACAGATACGCAGTATTTT. Its protein product is CASPSGAGVGTDTQYF.

The rearrangement links TRBV4-2 to TRBJ1-1; perhaps TRBD1 as D (5 bases). The V end lost 0 bases, the J end lost 1 base, and 6 bases lay between the germline ends. Germline assignment: CDR1 LGHNA and CDR2 YNFKEQ. CDR3 size: 14 residues. The CDR3 here is CASSQDGGNTEAFF. DNA for the CDR3: TGTGCCAGCAGCCAAGACGGGGGGAACACTGAAGCTTTCTTT.

The chain joins TRBV4-3 to TRBJ1-1; no firm D call. V was cut by 4 bases and J by 6 bases, with 12 bases left in between. In germline, CDR1 is LGHNA, CDR2 YSLEER. There are 13 residues in the CDR3. This chain's CDR3 is CASSPLDRAEAFF. CDR3 in DNA: TGCGCCAGCAGCCCACTGGACCGGGCTGAAGCTTTCTTT.

The chain is built from TRBV9 and TRBJ1-3; D is undetermined. This CDR3 region has 15 residues. The germline CDR1 and CDR2 sequences are SGDLS and YYNGEE. Trimming pared 6 bases from V and 0 bases from J, leaving 13 bases between. The CDR3 loop reads CASTASLSSGNTIYF. DNA of the CDR3: TGTGCCAGCACGGCAAGCCTTTCCTCTGGAAACACCATATATTTT.

This clone has only one observation. The genes are TRBV5-1 and TRBJ2-7, with D perhaps TRBD1 or TRBD2 (5 bases each). With 0 bases removed from V and 6 bases from J, the gap between germline ends came to 7 bases. This CDR3 contains 12 residues. Germline CDR1 and CDR2: SGHRS and YFSETQ. CDR3 in DNA: TGCGCCAGCAGCTTGGTTGGGGGCGAGCAGTACTTC. This encodes CASSLVGGEQYF.

This clone has only a few counts. The chain links TRBV11-1 to TRBJ1-5; maybe TRBD1 (6 bases). The CDR3 is 15 residues long. CDR1 SGHAT and CDR2 FQDESV come from the germline V gene (reference sequence). Trimming cost V 3 bases and J 2 bases, with 11 bases left between them. This CDR3 reads CASSLDHRGNQPQHF. As DNA, the CDR3 is TGTGCCAGCAGCTTGGACCACAGGGGCAATCAGCCCCAGCATTTT. Combining the CDR3 with reference TRBV11-1 and TRBJ1-5 gives the whole variable domain EAEVAQSPRYKITEKSQAVAFWCDPISGHATLYWYRQILGQGPELLVQFQDESVVDDSQLPKDRFSAERLKGVDSTLKIQPAELGDSAMYLCASSLDHRGNQPQHFGDGTRLSIL.

This chain uses TRBV5-1 with TRBJ2-7; 9 bases match TRBD1. CDR1 is SGHRS, CDR2 YFSETQ, per germline. Losses at the gene ends were 1 base for V and 7 bases for J; bases not matched to a gene: 9. The CDR3 is 15 amino acids. The CDR3 is CASSLKTGGYREQYF. As DNA, the CDR3 is TGCGCCAGCAGCTTGAAAACAGGGGGCTATCGGGAGCAGTACTTC.

V usage is TRBV6-5 and J usage is TRBJ2-3; D is possibly TRBD1 or TRBD2 (5 bases each). V lost 5 bases and J lost 10, with 16 bases in between. The germline V gene has CDR1 MNHEY and CDR2 SVGAGI. The CDR3 sequence is 13 residues long. This chain's CDR3 is CASSPGTVGSQYF. The DNA of the CDR3 is TGTGCCAGCAGTCCAGGGACGGTGGGTTCGCAGTATTTT.

This clone is medium-sized (0.01 to 0.1%) within its sample. The chain combines TRBV9 with TRBJ2-2; D call uncertain. This CDR3 region has 12 residues. Trimming shortened V by 0 bases and J by 4 bases, and 1 base separated the two germline ends. CDR1 SGDLS and CDR2 YYNGEE come from the germline V gene. CDR3: CASSVVTGELFF. The CDR3, as DNA: TGTGCCAGCAGCGTAGTCACCGGGGAGCTGTTTTTT.

About this clone itself: The junction departs from germline at one end; a sequencing error may be responsible. CDR3 amino acids: CASSQAPWTSGSYEQYF. DNA of the CDR3: TGCGCCAGCAGCCAAGCCCCCTGGACTAGCGGCTCCTACGAGCAGTACTTC. The chain uses TRBV5-5 and TRBJ2-7; TRBD2 matches at 10 bases. Per the germline V gene, CDR1 is SGHKS and CDR2 is YYEKEE (reference sequence). The CDR3 extends over 17 amino acids.

The chain links TRBV27 to TRBJ1-5; D gene ambiguous. Germline V gene data show CDR1 as MNHEY and CDR2 as SMNVEV (reference sequence). This CDR3 has 14 residues. Trimming cost V 8 bases and J 0 bases, with 11 bases left between them. CDR3 coding DNA: TGTGCCAGCGGTCGTTTTGGTAGCAATCAGCCCCAGCATTTT. Translated: CASGRFGSNQPQHF.

This clone was counted a few times. The chain combines TRBV5-1 with TRBJ2-4, with D maybe TRBD1 (6 bases). The ends were cut back, 3 bases at V and 0 bases at J, with 13 bases in the middle. Germline-derived CDR1 and CDR2 are SGHRS and YFSETQ. The CDR3 covers 16 residues. The CDR3 reads CASSSDRPGAKNIQYF. The DNA for the CDR3 is TGCGCCAGCAGCTCGGACAGACCAGGAGCCAAAAACATTCAGTACTTC.

The chain joins TRBV19 to TRBJ1-1; D ambiguous. The CDR3 loop spans 13 amino acids. V lost 5 bases to trimming and J lost 3 bases, with 10 bases between them. The V gene's germline CDR1 is LNHDA and CDR2 SQIVND (reference sequence). CDR3 DNA: TGTGCCAGTAGTGCCGGACTGTACACTGAAGCTTTCTTT. This codes for CASSAGLYTEAFF.

This clone has only one observation. V gene TRBV11-2 combines with J gene TRBJ2-7, with 7 nucleotides matching TRBD2. V was clipped by 1 base and J by 5 bases; unmatched bases: 5. The germline gives CDR1 SGHAT, CDR2 FQNNGV. The CDR3 runs 14 residues. This CDR3 is CASSLGAGDHEQYF. In DNA form, the CDR3 reads TGTGCCAGCAGCTTAGGGGCGGGAGACCACGAGCAGTACTTC.

The gene calls are TRBV5-4 and TRBJ2-2, with no clear D. The V end lost 7 bases, the J end lost 3 bases, and 7 bases lay between the germline ends. Germline V lookup: CDR1 SGHNT, CDR2 YYREEE (reference sequence). The CDR3 covers 12 residues. CDR3 coding DNA: TGTGCCAGCTTCGCAGACACCGGGGAGCTGTTTTTT. It specifies CASFADTGELFF.